This T cell receptor (beta chain) was retrieved from a study of Graves' ophthalmopathy and Graves' hyperthyroidism (dated by TCRdb to the late 2010s). Notes on the research overall: Peripheral blood was collected at initial diagnosis, before any treatment. Following sampling, methimazole starting at 30 mg daily was administered to hyperthyroidism patients, and high-dose intravenous methylprednisolone was administered to ophthalmopathy patients. In more than five hyperthyroidism patients, the T-cell repertoires found in thyroid tissue were compared with those found in blood. To explore V-J signatures distinguishing ophthalmopathy from hyperthyroidism, a discovery set of approximately 100 patients (fewer than 45 ophthalmopathy, roughly 56 stable hyperthyroidism) was enrolled. TCR beta repertoire signatures were used to distinguish Graves' ophthalmopathy from Graves' hyperthyroidism and to predict progression to ophthalmopathy. An independent validation cohort comprised some 19 hyperthyroidism patients and over 15 patients who later progressed from hyperthyroidism to ophthalmopathy. The 100 or so discovery patients were divided at random into training and test sets in a 7:3 ratio. In total, 135 blood samples were TCR-sequenced: fewer than 50 ophthalmopathy, under 85 hyperthyroidism and approximately 17 hyperthyroidism-to-ophthalmopathy patients. Results and caveats for the whole study, not just this receptor: In validation, the model predicted ophthalmopathy progression with roughly 68% sensitivity and approximately 75% specificity; some 13 predicted patients were CT-confirmed with GO in a median of about 6.2 months. No statistical method was used to set the sample size in advance, and the investigators knew which group each participant was assigned to. Ophthalmopathy was separated from stable hyperthyroidism by the 13-signature model with 85% to 90% sensitivity and 81.08% specificity in cross-validation and with 80%/75% in the test set. Most expanded thyroid clonotypes with a frequency above 0.001 also appeared in blood, which suggests that blood repertoires may reflect the immune response in the thyroid.

In its sample, this clonotype was seen many times. Its specific antigen is unknown. No much larger clonotype is one base removed from it; base qualities were not supplied. Hyperthyroidism was considered stable if no progression to ophthalmopathy occurred within 18 months of follow-up. Hyperthyroidism patients were newly diagnosed, were aged 18 to 65 years, and had a disease duration under 2 months. Patients were excluded if they had other autoimmune diseases, uncontrolled infections, pregnancy or lactation. Diagnosis relied on clinical symptoms, serum thyroxine, TRAb, thyroid ultrasound and orbital computed tomography. PBMCs were isolated from 7.5 to 10 ml of fresh peripheral blood by Ficoll-Paque density gradient centrifugation. Trizol reagent was used to extract the total RNA, and its quality was then checked on an Agilent 2100 Bioanalyzer. V is cut by 6 bases and J by 0 bases, and the space between the germline ends is 12 bases. CDR1 and CDR2, looked up from the germline V gene, are MDHEN and SYDVKM. The CDR3 measures 16 amino acids from cysteine to phenylalanine. Just the 48-base CDR3 DNA is kept, in frame starting at base 1.

TCR beta CDR3 regions were amplified from RNA transcripts for repertoire sequencing. HTBI primers and the Qiagen OneStep RT-PCR kit were used in a first-round RT-PCR, which was followed by a second-round multiplex PCR, size selection and purification. The libraries underwent paired-end sequencing with 100 bp reads on an Illumina HiSeq2000. As for how the authors treated the data: SOAPnuke was used to process the reads, throwing out any read that had adapters, had uncalled bases, had a mean Phred below 15, or lacked an exact constant-primer or identifier match. High-quality paired reads were merged with COPE v1.2.5. Each unique nucleotide sequence was treated as a clonotype, and MiTCR v1.1 was used to align the clonotypes to the IMGT TRB V, D and J references. Analysis was restricted to V-J combinations with a frequency above 0.0001, which covered just over 98% of repertoires. For each V-J combination, a TCR clonal expansion and chaos score was defined as the ratio of F50 clonal expansion to chaos observed in the TCRdist matrix. Welch's t-statistics and random forest were used to narrow the features down to 10 to 15 V-J combinations, which were then fed into a naive Bayes classifier. The Morisita-Horn index was used to measure how similar the thyroid and blood repertoires were. TCRdb reprocessing: public reads trimmed at Q25 with fastp, clones called with MiXCR, in-frame beta chains kept. Identical CDR3 proteins give one entry, which carries the most common genes and DNA. The V and J calls reflect TCRdb's pipeline rather than the authors' work. In all, the sample holds about 620,000 distinct CDR3 sequences, and around a fifth of those were seen once. The top ten clonotypes cover 7.1% of the sample.

This receptor chain uses TRBV28 and TRBJ1-6, with no confidently assigned D gene. Sequenced material: peripheral blood. This clonotype was obtained from a woman aged 18-29 years with stable Graves' hyperthyroidism. Some clones in this sample may be carry-over from other donors' samples. Donor details come from another sample of the same person, matched by shared clones. The DNA sequence is given as TGTGCCAGCAGGCCCGGGAGGAGCTCCTATAATTCACCCCTCCACTTT. Its translation is CASRPGRSSYNSPLHF. The CDR3 plus the reference TRBV28 and TRBJ1-6 genes for the other parts give the full variable domain: DVKVTQSSRYLVKRTGEKVFLECVQDMDHENMFWYRQDPGLGLRLIYFSYDVKMKEKGDIPEGYSVSREKKERFSLILESASTNQTSMYLCASRPGRSSYNSPLHFGNGTRLTVT.